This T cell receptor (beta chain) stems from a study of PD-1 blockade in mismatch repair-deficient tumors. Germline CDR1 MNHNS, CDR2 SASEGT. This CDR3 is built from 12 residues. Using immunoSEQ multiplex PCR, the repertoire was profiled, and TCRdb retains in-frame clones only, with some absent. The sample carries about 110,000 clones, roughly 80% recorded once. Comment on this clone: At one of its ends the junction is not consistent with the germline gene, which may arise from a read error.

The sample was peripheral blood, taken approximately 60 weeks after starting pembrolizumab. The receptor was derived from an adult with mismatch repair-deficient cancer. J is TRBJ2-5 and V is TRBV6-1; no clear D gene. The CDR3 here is CASNEGKMTQYF. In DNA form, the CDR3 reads TGTGCCAGCAATGAAGGGAAAATGACCCAGTACTTC.